The clone carrying this T cell receptor beta chain has a handful of counts. Its cognate antigen is unknown. This CDR3 spans 13 amino acids. With 6 bases clipped from V and 7 bases from J, the junction kept 7 bases outside the gene matches. Germline V lookup: CDR1 SQVTM, CDR2 ANQGSEA. The data were taken from a study of early T cells in non-severe SARS-CoV-2 infection. On the study more broadly: The authors sequenced bulk RNA from unsorted whole blood, leaving chains unpaired. Study-wide results and caveats: Private and CD4 specificities were missed by VDJdb matching, which favored anti-spike CD8 responses.

As part of library construction, unique molecular identifiers were attached to individual cDNA molecules. TCRdb itself ran the 5' RACE reads through MiXCR, one entry per CDR3 protein. Of some 45,000 distinct CDR3 sequences in the sample, 4% were seen once. Material for sequencing was whole blood. The TCR was taken from an adult who was a healthcare worker with PCR-confirmed SARS-CoV-2 infection or an uninfected control (not recorded which). The chain is built from TRBV29-1 and TRBJ2-2; 8 bases agree with TRBD1. The CDR3 region has the DNA TGCAGCGTGGAGACAGGGGCGGGCGGGGAGCTGTTTTTT. Amino acids: CSVETGAGGELFF.